One sample yielded the 15 T cell receptor beta chains listed below, sequenced in a study of T cells in Graves' hyperthyroidism and ophthalmopathy. Regions amplified from RNA transcripts were the TCR beta CDR3 regions. HTBI primers drove first-round RT-PCR of the TCR CDR3. TCRdb reprocessed the multiplex PCR reads with MiXCR, giving one entry per CDR3 protein. The data show approximately 270,000 distinct CDR3 sequences, roughly 15% seen once. The sample consisted of blood. Receptor source: a middle-aged woman with Graves' hyperthyroidism that later progressed to Graves' ophthalmopathy.

This clonotype has just a few counts. This chain uses TRBV30 with TRBJ2-7; D perhaps matches TRBD1 (6 bases). The CDR3 has 13 amino acids. V was cut by 3 bases and J by 4 bases, with 13 bases left in between. Germline CDR1 and CDR2: GTSNPN and SVGIG (reference sequence). CDR3 amino acids: CAWRPKGGYEQYF. CDR3 coding DNA: TGTGCCTGGAGGCCGAAAGGGGGTTACGAGCAGTACTTC.

Written as DNA, the CDR3 is TGCAGCGTAATCTTCTACACCGGGGAGCTGTTTTTT. It specifies CSVIFYTGELFF. The chain combines TRBV29-1 with TRBJ2-2, with D unresolved. Trimming pared 6 bases from V and 3 bases from J, leaving 8 bases between. Germline V gene lookup returns CDR1 SQVTM and CDR2 ANQGSEA. The CDR3 extends over 12 amino acids.

The gene calls are TRBV12-3 or TRBV12-4 and TRBJ2-1, with 9 positions matching TRBD2. The ends lost 5 bases at V and 7 bases at J; junction bases unmatched: 12. The CDR3 is 16 residues long. The CDR3 coding sequence is TGTGCCAGCAGTGGGGTGTTAGTAGCGGGAGTGAATGAGCAGTTCTTC. Protein product: CASSGVLVAGVNEQFF.

The gene calls are TRBV11-2 and TRBJ2-1, with 9 nucleotides matching TRBD2. The junction had 14 bases not matched to a gene; V was cut back by 4 bases and J by 7 bases. The CDR3 runs 17 residues. Germline CDR1 and CDR2: SGHAT and FQNNGV. CDR3 coding DNA: TGTGCCAGCAGCTCGTCAAGGGCCTGGACTAGCGAGAATGAGCAGTTCTTC. It encodes CASSSSRAWTSENEQFF.

The chain couples TRBV19 to TRBJ2-7, with a possible D match to TRBD2 (6 bases). V lost 5 bases, J lost 5 bases, and 16 bases lay in between. The CDR3 length is 14 residues. Germline CDR1 and CDR2: LNHDA and SQIVND (reference sequence). This CDR3 reads CASSLWDSGNEQYF. The CDR3 bases are TGTGCCAGTAGTTTATGGGACTCGGGAAACGAGCAGTACTTC. Combining the CDR3 with reference TRBV19 and TRBJ2-7 gives the whole variable domain DGGITQSPKYLFRKEGQNVTLSCEQNLNHDAMYWYRQDPGQGLRLIYYSQIVNDFQKGDIAEGYSVSREKKESFPLTVTSAQKNPTAFYLCASSLWDSGNEQYFGPGTRLTVT.

This clonotype was counted ten times or more. V is TRBV29-1 and J is TRBJ2-7; 9 bases align to TRBD2. Trimming cost V 4 bases and J 1 base; bases outside gene matches: 5. The CDR3 spans 14 residues. CDR1 is SQVTM and CDR2 is ANQGSEA in the germline V gene. The CDR3 loop is CSVGRLAESYEQYF. Here the CDR3 DNA reads TGCAGCGTTGGTAGACTAGCGGAGTCCTACGAGCAGTACTTC.

This clonotype has only a few counts. V and J are TRBV5-5 and TRBJ2-1; D gene unclear. Germline CDR1 reads SGHKS; CDR2 reads YYEKEE (reference sequence). V was trimmed by 2 bases and J by 4 bases, leaving 19 bases between them. The CDR3 is 17 amino acids. The DNA for the CDR3 is TGTGCCAGCAGCTTCCGCCACGAGCGCATTTTATACAATGAGCAGTTCTTC. It codes for CASSFRHERILYNEQFF.

The gene calls are TRBV18 and TRBJ1-6; D gene uncertain. The germline V gene encodes CDR1 KGHSH and CDR2 LQKENI. CDR3 length equals 16 residues. V gave up 1 base and J gave up 1 base, with 8 bases separating them. For the CDR3, the DNA is TGTGCCAGCTCACCACAGGGAGGATCCTATAATTCACCCCTCCACTTT. Translating gives CASSPQGGSYNSPLHF.

This clonotype has ten or more counts. The chain uses TRBV29-1 and TRBJ1-1; possible D gene TRBD1, 5 bases. CDR1 SQVTM and CDR2 ANQGSEA come from the germline V gene. Trimming took off 4 bases at V and 11 bases at J, with 11 bases between the two ends. The CDR3 extends over 10 amino acids. Here the CDR3 reads CSVGGPPAFF. The CDR3, as DNA: TGCAGCGTTGGGGGACCCCCGGCTTTCTTT.

In its sample, this clonotype was seen a few times. This could be a read error, since a much larger clone is one nucleotide away. The CDR3 protein is CASRPRRDYNERFF. The DNA of the CDR3 is TGCGCCAGCAGGCCCCGCCGGGACTACAATGAGCGGTTCTTC. The chain has TRBV5-1 and TRBJ2-1; 7 positions agree with TRBD2. Germline-derived CDR1 and CDR2 are SGHRS and YFSETQ. The CDR3 extends over 14 amino acids.

The V and J genes are TRBV30 and TRBJ1-5; a possible D gene is TRBD1 (5 bases). In germline, CDR1 is GTSNPN, CDR2 SVGIG (reference sequence). V was clipped by 7 bases and J by 3 bases, with 13 bases between them. CDR3 length: 13 residues. The CDR3 loop is CALLGHNNQPQHF. DNA for the CDR3: TGTGCCTTACTTGGACATAACAATCAGCCCCAGCATTTT.

The chain has TRBV3-1 and TRBJ1-5; D might be TRBD1 (5 bases). CDR1 LGHDT and CDR2 YNNKEL come from the germline V gene (reference sequence). The V end was cut by 1 base, the J end by 9 bases, with 16 bases between. The CDR3 totals 15 residues. This CDR3 reads CASSQGSRNGAPQHF. The CDR3 nucleotides read TGTGCCAGCAGCCAAGGCAGCCGGAATGGGGCGCCCCAGCATTTT.

J is TRBJ1-5 and V is TRBV15; 8 bases align to TRBD1. Germline-derived CDR1 and CDR2 are LNHNV and YYDKDF (reference sequence). Germline trimming cut 3 bases from V and 7 bases from J; bases unmatched to any gene: 5. This CDR3 is built from 14 residues. CDR3 sequence: CATSSKTGVQPQHF. CDR3 nucleotides: TGTGCCACCAGCAGCAAGACAGGGGTGCAGCCCCAGCATTTT.

This clonotype was seen ten or more times. The chain joins TRBV4-2 to TRBJ2-2; no firm D call. With 1 base removed from V and 4 bases from J, the gap between germline ends came to 10 bases. Germline CDR1 reads LGHNA; CDR2 reads YNFKEQ. The CDR3 is 15 amino acids. CDR3: CASSQVRVSTGELFF. CDR3 in DNA: TGTGCCAGCAGCCAAGTTCGGGTCAGCACCGGGGAGCTGTTTTTT.

This clonotype was detected ten times or more. The chain has TRBV11-2 and TRBJ2-1, with unresolved D. Germline assignment: CDR1 SGHAT and CDR2 FQNNGV. There are 14 residues in the CDR3. Between the trimmed V and J ends, which lost 1 base and 8 bases, there was a span of 12 bases. The CDR3 here is CASSLGGFRDEQFF. For the CDR3, the DNA is TGTGCCAGCAGCTTAGGTGGCTTCCGGGATGAGCAGTTCTTC.